Listed below are T cell receptor beta chains from one sample, sequenced in a study of blood T cell repertoires in COVID-19. Using immunoSEQ multiplex PCR, the repertoire was profiled, and TCRdb retains in-frame clones only, with some absent. The table lists over 250,000 clones, approximately 85% of them singletons. The sequenced sample consisted of peripheral blood. These receptors were collected from a woman aged 70-85 years with acute or convalescent COVID-19. Both conserved end residues are part of each CDR3. The D gene is left open where the match is weak. Rows give clone size only sometimes, using once, few, many, or a class for an expanded clone.

TRBV9	.	TRBJ1-2	TRBD1	CASSVDQGANYGYTF	TGTGCCAGCAGCGTAGATCAGGGGGCTAACTATGGCTACACCTTC
TRBV4-1	few	TRBJ1-2	TRBD1	CASSPSTGANYGYTF	TGCGCCAGCAGCCCATCGACAGGGGCTAACTATGGCTACACCTTC
TRBV3-1/TRBV3-2	.	TRBJ2-3	.	CASSQGAGNTDTQYF	TGTGCCAGCAGCCAAGGCGCAGGTAACACAGATACGCAGTATTTT
TRBV5-1	few	TRBJ1-2	.	CASSLGGVGSSGYTF	TGCGCCAGCAGCTTGGGGGGCGTCGGTTCTAGTGGCTACACCTTC
TRBV18	.	TRBJ2-4	TRBD2	CASSRGDGNIQYF	TGTGCCAGCTCGCGGGGGGACGGAAACATTCAGTACTTC
TRBV14	.	TRBJ2-5	.	CASSHYREETQYF	TGTGCCAGCAGCCATTACAGGGAAGAGACCCAGTACTTC
TRBV11-2	.	TRBJ1-6	TRBD1	CASSFLGQGISPLHF	TGTGCCAGCAGCTTTTTGGGACAGGGAATATCACCCCTCCACTTT
TRBV9	once	TRBJ2-3	TRBD2	CASSTLAGGIQDTQYF	TGTGCCAGCAGCACCCTAGCGGGGGGGATCCAAGATACGCAGTATTTT
TRBV5-5	.	TRBJ1-4	TRBD1	CASSWTTGGDEKLFF	TGTGCCAGCAGCTGGACGACAGGGGGCGATGAAAAACTGTTTTTT
TRBV12-2	few	TRBJ2-1	.	CASRLGGQFF	TGTGCAAGTCGCTTAGGAGGGCAGTTCTTC
TRBV12-3/TRBV12-4	.	TRBJ1-2	.	CASSLSRNYGYTF	TGTGCCAGCAGTTTAAGCCGAAACTATGGCTACACCTTC
TRBV6-5	.	TRBJ2-3	TRBD1	CASRMGQAPVDTQYF	TGTGCCAGCAGAATGGGACAGGCCCCTGTGGATACGCAGTATTTT
TRBV5-6	.	TRBJ1-2	TRBD1	CASSRDRASYGYTF	TGTGCCAGCAGCCGGGACAGAGCTTCCTATGGCTACACCTTC
TRBV7-2	.	TRBJ1-6	.	CASSRSVNSPLHF	TGTGCCAGCAGTCGGAGCGTTAATTCACCCCTCCACTTT
TRBV28	once	TRBJ2-1	TRBD2	CASRSAGASYNEQFF	TGTGCCAGCAGGTCAGCGGGAGCTTCCTACAATGAGCAGTTCTTC
TRBV19	.	TRBJ2-1	.	CASREAGGSNEQFF	TGTGCCAGTAGGGAAGCAGGGGGGAGCAATGAGCAGTTCTTC
TRBV7-6	once	TRBJ2-3	TRBD2	CASSSLVAGGTDTQYF	TGTGCCAGCAGCTCATTAGTAGCGGGGGGCACAGATACGCAGTATTTT
TRBV5-4	.	TRBJ2-7	TRBD2	CASSHPSGGLYEQYF	TGTGCCAGCAGCCATCCTAGCGGGGGGCTCTACGAGCAGTACTTC
TRBV3-1/TRBV3-2	once	TRBJ1-6	TRBD1	CASSHHGTGYSPLHF	TGTGCCAGCAGCCACCATGGGACAGGTTATTCACCCCTCCACTTT
TRBV7-3	.	TRBJ2-2	.	CASSVGRGVKNTGELFF	TGTGCCAGCAGCGTCGGCAGGGGTGTGAAGAACACCGGGGAGCTGTTTTTT
TRBV12-5	few	TRBJ1-2	.	CASGLDRNNYGYTF	TGTGCTAGTGGTTTAGACAGGAATAACTATGGCTACACCTTC
TRBV4-1	.	TRBJ1-2	.	CASSLDRVGGTYGYTF	TGCGCCAGCAGCCTAGACCGGGTGGGAGGTACCTATGGCTACACCTTC
TRBV6-1	.	TRBJ1-5	.	CASSERRQPQHF	TGTGCCAGCAGTGAAAGGAGACAGCCCCAGCATTTT